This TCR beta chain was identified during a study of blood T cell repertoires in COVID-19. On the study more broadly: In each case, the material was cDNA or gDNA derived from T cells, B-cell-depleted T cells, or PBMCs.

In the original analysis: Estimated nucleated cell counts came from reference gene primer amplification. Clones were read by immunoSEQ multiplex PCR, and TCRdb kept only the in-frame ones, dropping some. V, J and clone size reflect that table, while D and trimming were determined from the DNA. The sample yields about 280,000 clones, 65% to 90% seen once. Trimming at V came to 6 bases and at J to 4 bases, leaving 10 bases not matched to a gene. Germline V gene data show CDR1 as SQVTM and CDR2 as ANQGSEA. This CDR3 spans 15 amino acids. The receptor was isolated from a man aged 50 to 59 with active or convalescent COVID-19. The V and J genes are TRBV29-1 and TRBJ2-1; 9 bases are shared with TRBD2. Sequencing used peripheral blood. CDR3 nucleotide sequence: TGCAGCGTGACTTGGCGGGAGGGACCTTACAATGAGCAGTTCTTC. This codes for CSVTWREGPYNEQFF.